This passage covers 27 T cell receptor beta chains from one sample sequenced in a study of T cells in Graves' hyperthyroidism and ophthalmopathy (dated by TCRdb to about 2019). Library preparation employed multiplex PCR. The listed sequencing device is Illumina HiSeq 2000. The TCR beta CDR3 regions were amplified from the RNA transcripts. The first round of RT-PCR for the TCR CDR3 was performed with the HTBI primer set and the Qiagen OneStep RT-PCR kit. TCRdb applied fastp at Q25 and MiXCR to the public reads, then kept only in-frame beta chains. Each entry is one CDR3 protein sequence, shown with its most common DNA and genes. For this sample there are over 650,000 distinct CDR3 sequences; just under 45% appear just once. The top ten clonotypes cover 7% to 7.5% of the sample. Sequencing was carried out using peripheral blood or thyroid tissue (not recorded which). The source is an adult man with Graves' disease, either hyperthyroidism or ophthalmopathy (not recorded which).

Many counts were recorded for this clonotype. The gene calls are TRBV2 and TRBJ2-7; the match to TRBD1 covers 9 bases. Germline V gives CDR1 SNHLY, CDR2 FYNNEI. The CDR3 sequence is 14 residues long. V lost 3 bases, J lost 3 bases, and 3 bases stayed unmatched. The CDR3 loop reads CASSDPGQGYEQYF. The DNA for the CDR3 is TGTGCCAGCAGTGACCCGGGACAGGGCTACGAGCAGTACTTC.

The J gene is TRBJ1-6, the V gene TRBV12-3 or TRBV12-4; D is uncertain. The CDR3 is 13 residues long. The V and J ends lost 5 bases and 7 bases respectively, with 9 bases between them. The CDR3 nucleotides are TGTGCCAGCAGTGGAGGGTCAAATTCACCCCTCCACTTT. This gives the protein CASSGGSNSPLHF.

The chain is built from TRBV10-3 and TRBJ1-2; 7 nucleotides match TRBD1. Germline values: CDR1 ENHRY, CDR2 SYGVKD. Trimming took 3 bases from V and 5 from J; bases not matched to a gene: 6. CDR3 length equals 14 residues. CDR3: CAISDSGGLYGYTF. The CDR3 nucleotides are TGTGCCATCAGTGACTCAGGGGGACTATATGGCTACACCTTC.

There are a few counts of this clonotype. The junction departs from germline at one end; a sequencing error may be responsible. J is TRBJ1-1 and V is TRBV10-2; D remains ambiguous. Per germline, CDR1 WSHSY and CDR2 SAAADI. This CDR3 spans 13 amino acids. Here the CDR3 DNA reads TGTGCCAGCACTCGGCAGGTGAACACTGAAGCTTTCTTT. It specifies CASTRQVNTEAFF.

This clonotype was observed at least ten times. The germline gene is not matched at one end of the junction; a read error may be the cause. This rearrangement joins TRBV5-1 to TRBJ2-7, with unresolved D. Germline V gene data show CDR1 as SGHRS and CDR2 as YFSETQ. This CDR3 is built from 12 residues. The CDR3, as DNA: TGTGCCAGCAGTTCGGACGGCTACGAGCAGTACTTC. Residues: CASSSDGYEQYF.

This clonotype was recorded at least ten times. The chain has TRBV11-1 and TRBJ1-1; D is uncertain. CDR3 length equals 13 residues. CDR1 is SGHAT, CDR2 FQDESV, per germline (reference sequence). Trimming pared 5 bases from V and 2 bases from J, leaving 9 bases between. The CDR3 reads CASSPERNTEAFF. CDR3 bases: TGTGCCAGCAGCCCGGAAAGAAACACTGAAGCTTTCTTT. Variable domain in full (rest from reference TRBV11-1 and TRBJ1-1): EAEVAQSPRYKITEKSQAVAFWCDPISGHATLYWYRQILGQGPELLVQFQDESVVDDSQLPKDRFSAERLKGVDSTLKIQPAELGDSAMYLCASSPERNTEAFFGQGTRLTVV.

V is TRBV7-8 and J is TRBJ2-7; TRBD1 matches 7 bases. The CDR3 runs 16 residues. V lost 3 bases and J lost 4; bases outside the gene matches: 12. Germline CDR1 and CDR2: SGHVS and FQNEAQ. CDR3 bases: TGTGCCAGCAGCTTCGGACGGACAGGTAAACCTTACGAGCAGTACTTC. Protein sequence: CASSFGRTGKPYEQYF.

This clonotype was counted a few times. This sequence joins TRBV6-6 and TRBJ1-4, with 7 positions matching TRBD1. With V trimmed by 2 bases and J by 0 bases, 9 bases remained unmatched. The CDR3 covers 18 residues. Germline V gene data show CDR1 as MNHNY and CDR2 as SVGAGI (reference sequence). The CDR3 DNA reads as TGTGCCAGCAGTTACGAATTGGGACAGCCTGCAACTAATGAAAAACTGTTTTTT. Amino acids: CASSYELGQPATNEKLFF.

In this sample, this clonotype turned up many times. V is TRBV29-1 and J is TRBJ2-7; no definite D call. The germline gives CDR1 SQVTM, CDR2 ANQGSEA. Trimming took off 8 bases at V and 2 bases at J, with 10 bases between the two ends. The CDR3 covers 11 residues. In DNA form, the CDR3 reads TGCAGCTATACCGTAACCTACGAGCAGTACTTC. This codes for CSYTVTYEQYF.

With regard to this clonotype: Being one base from a much bigger clone, this may be a read error. The chain has TRBV29-1 and TRBJ1-1; D uncertain. Germline CDR1 SQVTM, CDR2 ANQGSEA. The V end was cut by 7 bases, the J end by 3 bases, with 15 bases between. This CDR3 is 13 amino acids long. CDR3 region: CSGGGIWDTEAFF. Written as DNA, the CDR3 is TGCAGCGGTGGCGGCATATGGGACACTGAAGCTTTCTTT.

This clonotype came up many times. Sequence at one end of the junction differs from germline and may be a read error. This chain joins TRBV20-1 and TRBJ2-7; 11 bases agree with TRBD2. The CDR3 has 16 residues. From germline, CDR1 is DFQATT and CDR2 SNEGSKA (reference sequence). The CDR3 sequence: CSARGLAGGASYEQYF. The DNA for the CDR3 is TGCAGTGCCAGAGGGCTAGCGGGGGGCGCCTCCTACGAGCAGTACTTC.

The chain combines TRBV25-1 with TRBJ1-5, with 7 bases identical to TRBD1. The germline CDR1 and CDR2 sequences are MGHDK and SYGVNS. Germline trimming cut 9 bases from V and 1 base from J; bases unmatched to any gene: 6. This CDR3 has 14 amino acids. The CDR3 loop is CASGTGQSNQPQHF. CDR3 DNA: TGTGCCAGTGGGACGGGACAGAGCAATCAGCCCCAGCATTTT.

This clonotype was observed a few times. The CDR3: CASSGSRGNQPQHF. The CDR3 DNA reads as TGTGCCAGTAGCGGCAGCAGAGGCAATCAGCCCCAGCATTTT. The rearrangement links TRBV19 to TRBJ1-5; D remains unclear. From germline, CDR1 is LNHDA and CDR2 SQIVND (reference sequence). This CDR3 contains 14 residues. V shed 6 bases and J shed 2 bases, with 11 bases lying between them.

V usage is TRBV11-2 and J usage is TRBJ2-5, with 10 bases that match TRBD2. The CDR3 runs 16 residues. The V gene's germline CDR1 is SGHAT and CDR2 FQNNGV. The ends lost 6 bases at V and 3 bases at J; junction bases unmatched: 10. In DNA, the CDR3 is TGTGCCAGCAGATCGACAGGACTAGCGGAAAAAGAGACCCAGTACTTC. Protein product: CASRSTGLAEKETQYF.

This sequence joins TRBV20-1 and TRBJ1-3; tentatively, D is TRBD1 (6 bases). CDR3 length equals 15 residues. The germline V gene encodes CDR1 DFQATT and CDR2 SNEGSKA (reference sequence). Trimming removed 6 bases at V and 0 bases at J, with 15 bases between. The CDR3 is CSALTTGNSGNTIYF. The CDR3 nucleotides read TGCAGTGCCCTGACGACAGGAAACTCTGGAAACACCATATATTTT.

This clonotype turned up a few times. At one boundary the junction diverges from the germline segment, which might be a read error. The genes are TRBV7-4 and TRBJ2-5; 12 positions agree with TRBD2. CDR3 length: 15 amino acids. Germline assignment: CDR1 SGHVT and CDR2 SQSDAQ. DNA for the CDR3: TGTGCCAGCAGCCTAGCGGGGGGGCGGATGGAGACCCAGTACTTC. This gives the protein CASSLAGGRMETQYF.

This chain uses TRBV2 with TRBJ2-2; D ambiguous. The CDR3 length is 14 residues. V was shortened by 5 bases and J by 2 bases, with 9 bases between the two germline ends. The germline CDR1 and CDR2 sequences are SNHLY and FYNNEI. CDR3 DNA sequence: TGTGCCAGCAGTTACTCACCCAACACCGGGGAGCTGTTTTTT. This codes for CASSYSPNTGELFF.

The rearrangement links TRBV10-3 to TRBJ1-1; D remains unclear. Germline values: CDR1 ENHRY, CDR2 SYGVKD. CDR3 length: 12 amino acids. V lost 0 bases and J lost 12, with 11 bases in between. Here the CDR3 reads CAISESTAGSFF. The CDR3 bases are TGTGCCATCAGTGAGTCGACGGCGGGGTCTTTCTTT.

The chain uses TRBV29-1 and TRBJ2-7; D is possibly TRBD1 (5 bases). The CDR3 length is 13 residues. Germline-derived CDR1 and CDR2 are SQVTM and ANQGSEA. Between the trimmed V and J ends, which lost 3 bases and 4 bases, there was a span of 13 bases. The CDR3 DNA is TGCAGCGTTGACAGGGTAGGAGTGTACGAGCAGTACTTC. The encoded protein is CSVDRVGVYEQYF.

The chain combines TRBV14 with TRBJ1-4, with 10 nucleotides matching TRBD1. Per germline, CDR1 SGHDN and CDR2 FVKESK. This CDR3 is built from 16 residues. V trimming: 0 bases; J trimming: 5 bases; junction bases outside the gene matches: 3. The CDR3 protein is CASSQEGTGVNEKLFF. As DNA, the CDR3 is TGTGCCAGCAGCCAAGAGGGGACAGGGGTCAATGAAAAACTGTTTTTT.

This clonotype was found many times. CDR3 DNA sequence: TGTGCCAGCAGTCGGACAGGGAGGGGCTACACCTTC. Protein sequence: CASSRTGRGYTF. V and J are TRBV2 and TRBJ1-2; the match to TRBD1 covers 8 bases. Germline-derived CDR1 and CDR2 are SNHLY and FYNNEI. V gave up 5 bases and J gave up 8 bases; unmatched junction bases: 4. CDR3 length equals 12 residues.

With regard to this clonotype: The germline gene is not matched at one end of the junction; a read error may be the cause. The chain combines TRBV24-1 with TRBJ1-5; D remains unclear. This CDR3 has 13 residues. Germline V lookup: CDR1 KGHDR, CDR2 SFDVKD. CDR3 sequence reads: CASSERVDQPQHF. The CDR3 DNA follows: TGTGCCAGCAGTGAAAGGGTAGACCAGCCCCAGCATTTT.

This clonotype was seen a few times. The V call is TRBV28, the J call TRBJ1-1; 8 nucleotides align to TRBD1. The V and J ends lost 7 bases and 2 bases, in that order; junction bases with no gene match: 3. The V gene's germline CDR1 is MDHEN and CDR2 SYDVKM. This CDR3 is 13 amino acids long. The CDR3, as DNA: TGTGCCAGCAAAGGACAGGGAAACACTGAAGCTTTCTTT. Translating gives CASKGQGNTEAFF.

Details on this clonotype: Since the CDR3 does not end with the conserved phenylalanine or tryptophan, this likely comes from a read error. No DNA is shown, since the ends of the CDR3 on it are uncertain; the CDR3 is the one TCRdb lists. This chain connects TRBV29-1 to TRBJ2-7. The germline V gene has CDR1 SQVTM and CDR2 ANQGSEA. The CDR3 length equals 8 residues, ends included. CDR3 protein: CSVGAHTS.

The V gene is TRBV9, the J gene TRBJ1-6; D not certain. CDR3 size: 13 residues. Germline loops: CDR1 SGDLS, CDR2 YYNGEE. V was clipped by 7 bases and J by 7 bases, with 12 bases between them. The CDR3 DNA reads TGTGCCAGCCGCAGTGGCACGAATTCACCCCTCCACTTT. Translation: CASRSGTNSPLHF.

The CDR3, as DNA: TGTGCCAGCAGTGCTTATGGACAGCTCACCCTCCACTTT. The encoded protein is CASSAYGQLTLHF. The chain couples TRBV25-1 to TRBJ1-6, with D possibly TRBD1 on 6 matching bases. Deletions cut 4 bases from V and 14 bases from J, with 15 bases between. The length of the CDR3 is 13 residues. Germline V gene data show CDR1 as MGHDK and CDR2 as SYGVNS.

The chain recombines TRBV29-1 with TRBJ1-1, with unresolved D. Trimming took 6 bases from V and 5 from J, leaving 16 bases between them. Germline V lookup: CDR1 SQVTM, CDR2 ANQGSEA. This CDR3 region has 13 residues. CDR3 protein: CSVGSPLRTEAFF. CDR3 nucleotides: TGCAGCGTCGGGTCCCCCTTAAGGACTGAAGCTTTCTTT.